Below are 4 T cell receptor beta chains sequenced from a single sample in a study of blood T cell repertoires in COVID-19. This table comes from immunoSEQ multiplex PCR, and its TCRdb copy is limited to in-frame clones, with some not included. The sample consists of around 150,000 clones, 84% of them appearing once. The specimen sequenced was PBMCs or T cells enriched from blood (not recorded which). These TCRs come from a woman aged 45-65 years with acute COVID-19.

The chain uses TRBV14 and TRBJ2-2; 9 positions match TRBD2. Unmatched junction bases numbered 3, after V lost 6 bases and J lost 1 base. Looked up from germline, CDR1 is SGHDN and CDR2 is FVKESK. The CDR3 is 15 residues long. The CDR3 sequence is CASRISGRNTGELFF. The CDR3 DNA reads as TGTGCCAGCAGAATTAGCGGGAGGAACACCGGGGAGCTGTTTTTT.

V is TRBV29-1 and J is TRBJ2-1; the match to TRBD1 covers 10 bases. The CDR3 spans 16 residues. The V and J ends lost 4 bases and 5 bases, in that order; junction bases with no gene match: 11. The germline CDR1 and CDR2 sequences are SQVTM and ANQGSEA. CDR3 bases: TGCAGCGTTGGTTCACATCCGGGACAGGGGAACAATGAGCAGTTCTTC. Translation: CSVGSHPGQGNNEQFF.

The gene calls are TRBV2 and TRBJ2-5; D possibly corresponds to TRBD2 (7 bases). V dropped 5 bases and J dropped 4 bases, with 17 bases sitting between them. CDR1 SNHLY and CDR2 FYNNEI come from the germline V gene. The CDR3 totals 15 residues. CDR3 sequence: CASSPEGGARETQYF. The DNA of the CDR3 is TGTGCCAGCAGTCCCGAGGGGGGGGCGAGAGAGACCCAGTACTTC. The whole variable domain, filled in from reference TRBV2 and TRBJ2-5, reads EPEVTQTPSHQVTQMGQEVILRCVPISNHLYFYWYRQILGQKVEFLVSFYNNEISEKSEIFDDQFSVERPDGSNFTLKIRSTKLEDSAMYFCASSPEGGARETQYFGPGTRLLVL.

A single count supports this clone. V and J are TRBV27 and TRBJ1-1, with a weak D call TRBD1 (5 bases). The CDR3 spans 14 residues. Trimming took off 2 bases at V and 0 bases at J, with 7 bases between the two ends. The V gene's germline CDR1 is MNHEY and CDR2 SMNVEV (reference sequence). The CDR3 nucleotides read TGTGCCAGCAGTTTAAGGGGTTTGAACACTGAAGCTTTCTTT. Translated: CASSLRGLNTEAFF.